This is a list of T cell receptor beta chains from one sample in a study of STAT5B mutations in CD4+ large granular lymphocyte leukemia. TCRdb's table, derived via immunoSEQ multiplex PCR, lists solely in-frame clones and lacks some. This sample carries about 28,000 clones, 65% to 80% of them seen once, and the ten largest clones take about 6.2%. Source material: CD4+ T cells from blood buffy coats. These receptors were obtained from a human donor in good health. Both conserved end residues are part of each CDR3. The D gene is left open where the match is weak. Rows give clone size only sometimes, using once, few, many, or a class for an expanded clone.

d_call,v_call,j_call,clone_size,cdr3_nt,cdr3_aa
TRBD1,TRBV7-2,TRBJ1-2,few,TGTGCCAGCAGCTCCCACAGGGGTGGTGGCTACACCTTC,CASSSHRGGGYTF
TRBD2,TRBV2,TRBJ2-1,NA,TGTGCCAGCAGTATGACTAGCGGCACAGTCGGTGAGCAGTTCTTC,CASSMTSGTVGEQFF
NA,TRBV7-2,TRBJ2-5,NA,TGTGCCAGCAGCCCTATGGGGCAGGGACAAGAGACCCAGTACTTC,CASSPMGQGQETQYF
TRBD1,TRBV9,TRBJ1-6,NA,TGTGCCAGCAGCGCGCCTATGGGGACAGGGGTTTCACCCCTCCACTTT,CASSAPMGTGVSPLHF
NA,TRBV6-5,TRBJ2-3,NA,TGTGCCAGCAGTCCTGGACTCTATACGCAGTATTTT,CASSPGLYTQYF
NA,TRBV18,TRBJ2-2,NA,TGTGCCAGCTCACCACGAGGGGGGTCCGGGGAGCTGTTTTTT,CASSPRGGSGELFF
NA,TRBV5-5,TRBJ2-3,NA,TGTGCCAGCAGCTTCCCTGGGGAAAATACGCAGTATTTT,CASSFPGENTQYF
NA,TRBV9,TRBJ1-4,NA,TGTGCCAGCAGCGTAGAATCAGGATTTAATGAAAAACTGTTTTTT,CASSVESGFNEKLFF
TRBD2,TRBV5-6,TRBJ2-3,once,TGTGCCAGCAGCTTCGGCGGGGGGTGGGCAGATACGCAGTATTTT,CASSFGGGWADTQYF
NA,TRBV7-2,TRBJ1-1,NA,TGTGCCAGCAGGGATATAAGGGGGGGGCTGAACACTGAAGCTTTCTTT,CASRDIRGGLNTEAFF